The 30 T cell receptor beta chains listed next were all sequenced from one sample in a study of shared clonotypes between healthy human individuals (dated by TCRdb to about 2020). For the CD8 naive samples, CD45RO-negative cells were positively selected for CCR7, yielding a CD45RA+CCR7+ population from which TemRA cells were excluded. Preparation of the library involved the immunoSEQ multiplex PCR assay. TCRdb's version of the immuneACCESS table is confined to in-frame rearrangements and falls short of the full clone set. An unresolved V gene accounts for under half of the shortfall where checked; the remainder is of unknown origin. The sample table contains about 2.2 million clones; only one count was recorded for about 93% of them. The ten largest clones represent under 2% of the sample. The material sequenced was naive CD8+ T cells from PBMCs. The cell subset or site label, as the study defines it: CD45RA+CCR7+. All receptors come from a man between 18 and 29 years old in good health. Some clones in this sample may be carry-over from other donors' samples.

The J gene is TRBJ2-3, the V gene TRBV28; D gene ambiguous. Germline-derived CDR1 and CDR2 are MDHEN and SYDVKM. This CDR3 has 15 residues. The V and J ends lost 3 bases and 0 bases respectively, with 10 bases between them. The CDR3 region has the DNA TGTGCCAGCAGTTTTCCTGCTACTAGCACAGATACGCAGTATTTT. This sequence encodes CASSFPATSTDTQYF.

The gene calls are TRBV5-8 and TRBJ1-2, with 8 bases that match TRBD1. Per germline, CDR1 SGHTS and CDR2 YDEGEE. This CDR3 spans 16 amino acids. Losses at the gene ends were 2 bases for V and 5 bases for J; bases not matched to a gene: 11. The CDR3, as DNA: TGTGCCAGCAGCTTCAGGACAGGGTGGACTGAGTATGGCTACACCTTC. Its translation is CASSFRTGWTEYGYTF.

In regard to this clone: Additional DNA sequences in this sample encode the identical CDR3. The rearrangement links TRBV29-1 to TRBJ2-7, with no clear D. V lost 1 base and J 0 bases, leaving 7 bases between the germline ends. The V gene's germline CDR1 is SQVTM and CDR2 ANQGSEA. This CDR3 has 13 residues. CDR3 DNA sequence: TGCAGCGTTGAAGGAGGAACCTCCTACGAGCAGTACTTC. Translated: CSVEGGTSYEQYF.

In DNA, the CDR3 is TGTGCCAGCAGTGACCTAGCGGGAGGTTCCTACGAGCAGTACTTC. Translated, it gives CASSDLAGGSYEQYF. The chain employs TRBV6-1 and TRBJ2-7, with TRBD2 matching over 11 bases. CDR1 is MNHNS and CDR2 is SASEGT in the germline V gene. The J segment lost 1 base and the V segment lost 3 bases, leaving 2 bases of the junction unmatched. This CDR3 region has 15 residues.

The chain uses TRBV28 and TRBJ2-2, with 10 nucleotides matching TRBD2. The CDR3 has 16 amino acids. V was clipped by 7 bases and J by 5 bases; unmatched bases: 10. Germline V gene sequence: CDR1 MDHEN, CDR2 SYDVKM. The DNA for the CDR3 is TGTGCCAGCACCCTGGAGCGGGAGGGTTGGACCGGGGAGCTGTTTTTT. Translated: CASTLEREGWTGELFF.

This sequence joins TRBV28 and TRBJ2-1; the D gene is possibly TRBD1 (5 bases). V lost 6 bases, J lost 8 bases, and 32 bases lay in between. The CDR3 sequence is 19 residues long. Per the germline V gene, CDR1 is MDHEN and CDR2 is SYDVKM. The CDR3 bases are TGTGCCAGCAGCCGAAACACACCCCACAGGCCCACAATAGCCGATGAGCAGTTCTTC. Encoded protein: CASSRNTPHRPTIADEQFF. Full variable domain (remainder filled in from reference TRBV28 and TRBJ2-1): DVKVTQSSRYLVKRTGEKVFLECVQDMDHENMFWYRQDPGLGLRLIYFSYDVKMKEKGDIPEGYSVSREKKERFSLILESASTNQTSMYLCASSRNTPHRPTIADEQFFGPGTRLTVL.

CDR3 residues: CSGAFAGNTIYF. The CDR3 bases are TGCAGCGGGGCTTTCGCGGGAAACACCATATATTTT. The chain uses TRBV29-1 and TRBJ1-3, with no clear D. The germline V and J ends were trimmed by 7 bases and 4 bases, with 11 bases remaining between them. Per germline, CDR1 SQVTM and CDR2 ANQGSEA. The CDR3 runs 12 residues.

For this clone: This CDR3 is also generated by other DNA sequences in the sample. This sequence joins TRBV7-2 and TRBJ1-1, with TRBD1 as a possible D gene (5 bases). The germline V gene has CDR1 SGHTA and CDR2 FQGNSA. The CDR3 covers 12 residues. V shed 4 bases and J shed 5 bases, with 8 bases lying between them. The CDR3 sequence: CASSWGGTEAFF. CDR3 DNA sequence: TGTGCCAGCAGCTGGGGGGGGACTGAAGCTTTCTTT.

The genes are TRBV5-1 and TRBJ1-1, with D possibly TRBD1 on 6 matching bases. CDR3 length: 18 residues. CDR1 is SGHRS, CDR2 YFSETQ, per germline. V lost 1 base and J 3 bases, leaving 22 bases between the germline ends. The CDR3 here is CASSLLPGRGRRDTEAFF. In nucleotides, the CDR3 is TGCGCCAGCAGCTTGTTACCGGGCAGGGGAAGGCGGGACACTGAAGCTTTCTTT.

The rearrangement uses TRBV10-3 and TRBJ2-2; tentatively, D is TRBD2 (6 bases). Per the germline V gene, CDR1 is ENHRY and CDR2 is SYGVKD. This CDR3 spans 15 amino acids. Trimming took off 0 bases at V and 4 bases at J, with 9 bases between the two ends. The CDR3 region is CAISESLASTGELFF. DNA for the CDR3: TGTGCCATCAGTGAGTCTCTAGCGAGCACCGGGGAGCTGTTTTTT.

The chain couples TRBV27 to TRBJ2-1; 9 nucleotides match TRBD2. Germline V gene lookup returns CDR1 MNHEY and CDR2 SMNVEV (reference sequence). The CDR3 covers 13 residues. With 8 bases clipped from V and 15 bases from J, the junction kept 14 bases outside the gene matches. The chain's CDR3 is CASRPGLALEGFF. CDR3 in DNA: TGTGCCAGCCGGCCGGGACTAGCCTTAGAGGGGTTCTTC.

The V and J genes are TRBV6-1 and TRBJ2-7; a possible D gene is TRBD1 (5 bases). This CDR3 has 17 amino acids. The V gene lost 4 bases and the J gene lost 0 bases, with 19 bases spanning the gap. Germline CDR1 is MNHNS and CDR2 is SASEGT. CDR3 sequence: CASSAQWVRVSSYEQYF. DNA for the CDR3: TGTGCCAGCAGTGCCCAGTGGGTCAGGGTTAGCTCCTACGAGCAGTACTTC.

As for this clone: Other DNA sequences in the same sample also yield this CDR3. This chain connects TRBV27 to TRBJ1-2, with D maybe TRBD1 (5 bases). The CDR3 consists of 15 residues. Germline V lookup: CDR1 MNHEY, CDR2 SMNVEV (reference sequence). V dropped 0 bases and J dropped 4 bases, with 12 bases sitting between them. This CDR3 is CASSLSAGAGYGYTF. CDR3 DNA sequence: TGTGCCAGCAGTTTATCGGCCGGGGCGGGCTATGGCTACACCTTC.

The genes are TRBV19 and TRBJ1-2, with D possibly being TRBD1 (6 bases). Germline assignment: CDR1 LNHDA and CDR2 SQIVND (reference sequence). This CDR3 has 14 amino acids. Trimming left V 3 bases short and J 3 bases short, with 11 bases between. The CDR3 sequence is CASSISGVDYGYTF. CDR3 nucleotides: TGTGCCAGTAGTATTTCAGGGGTTGACTATGGCTACACCTTC.

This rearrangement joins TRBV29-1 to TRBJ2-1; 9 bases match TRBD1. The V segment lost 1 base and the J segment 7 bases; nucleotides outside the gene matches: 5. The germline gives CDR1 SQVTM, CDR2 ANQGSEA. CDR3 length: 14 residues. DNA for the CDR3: TGCAGCGTTGAAGGGACAGGGGTATTGAATGAGCAGTTCTTC. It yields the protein CSVEGTGVLNEQFF.

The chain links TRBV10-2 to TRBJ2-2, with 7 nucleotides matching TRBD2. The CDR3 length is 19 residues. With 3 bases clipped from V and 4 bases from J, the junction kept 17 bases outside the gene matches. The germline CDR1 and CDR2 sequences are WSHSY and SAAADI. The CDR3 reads CASSEFWASGGGSTGELFF. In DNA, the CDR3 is TGCGCCAGCAGTGAATTCTGGGCCTCCGGGGGAGGGAGCACCGGGGAGCTGTTTTTT.

CDR3 coding DNA: TGTGCCAGCAGCAAGACGCGGGACAGCTACTCCTACGAGCAGTACTTC. Amino acid sequence: CASSKTRDSYSYEQYF. The V gene is TRBV7-6, the J gene TRBJ2-7; tentative D call: TRBD1 (7 bases). The CDR3 sequence is 16 residues long. V lost 5 bases to trimming and J lost 0 bases, with 17 bases between them. Germline CDR1 is SGHVS and CDR2 is FNYEAQ. The full variable domain, its missing parts supplied by reference TRBV7-6 and TRBJ2-7, is GAGVSQSPRYKVTKRGQDVALRCDPISGHVSLYWYRQALGQGPEFLTYFNYEAQQDKSGLPNDRFSAERPEGSISTLTIQRTEQRDSAMYRCASSKTRDSYSYEQYFGPGTRLTVT.

The CDR3 DNA reads as TGTGCCAGCAGCGCTGGAGTAAACACTGAAGCTTTCTTT. Encoded protein: CASSAGVNTEAFF. The rearrangement joins TRBV7-6 to TRBJ1-1; D is ambiguous. Trimming took 5 bases from V and 2 from J, leaving 9 bases between them. Germline V gives CDR1 SGHVS, CDR2 FNYEAQ. The CDR3 covers 13 residues.

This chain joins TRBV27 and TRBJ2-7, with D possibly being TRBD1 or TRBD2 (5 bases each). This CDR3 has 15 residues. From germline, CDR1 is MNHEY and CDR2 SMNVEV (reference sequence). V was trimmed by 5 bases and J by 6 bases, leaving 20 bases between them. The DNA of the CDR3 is TGTGCCAGCAGTGCGCAGTGGGGGAGTATAGGCGAGCAGTACTTC. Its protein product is CASSAQWGSIGEQYF.

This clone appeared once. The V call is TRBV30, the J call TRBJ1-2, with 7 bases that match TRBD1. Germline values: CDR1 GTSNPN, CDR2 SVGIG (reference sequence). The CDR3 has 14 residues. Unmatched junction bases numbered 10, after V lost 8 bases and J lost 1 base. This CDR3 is CAGWVGQLNYGYTF. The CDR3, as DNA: TGTGCCGGGTGGGTGGGACAGCTTAACTATGGCTACACCTTC.

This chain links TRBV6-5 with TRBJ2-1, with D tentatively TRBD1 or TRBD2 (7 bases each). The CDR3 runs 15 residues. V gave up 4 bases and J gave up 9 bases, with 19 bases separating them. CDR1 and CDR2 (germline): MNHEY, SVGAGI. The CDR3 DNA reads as TGTGCCAGCAGTTTCTCCAGGGGGGGCGGCCCTGAGCAGTTCTTC. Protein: CASSFSRGGGPEQFF.

This chain's CDR3 is CASAPIVADTQYF. CDR3 nucleotide sequence: TGTGCCAGCGCCCCAATAGTGGCAGATACGCAGTATTTT. The V and J genes are TRBV9 and TRBJ2-3; D is unresolved. Per the germline V gene, CDR1 is SGDLS and CDR2 is YYNGEE. With 7 bases removed from V and 4 bases from J, the gap between germline ends came to 13 bases. This CDR3 region has 13 residues.

Here the CDR3 reads CASSTFLSANYGYTF. CDR3 in DNA: TGTGCCAGTAGTACCTTTTTGAGCGCTAACTATGGCTACACCTTC. This chain connects TRBV19 to TRBJ1-2, with D unresolved. Trimming removed 4 bases at V and 0 bases at J, with 12 bases between. In germline, CDR1 is LNHDA, CDR2 SQIVND (reference sequence). The CDR3 is 15 amino acids.

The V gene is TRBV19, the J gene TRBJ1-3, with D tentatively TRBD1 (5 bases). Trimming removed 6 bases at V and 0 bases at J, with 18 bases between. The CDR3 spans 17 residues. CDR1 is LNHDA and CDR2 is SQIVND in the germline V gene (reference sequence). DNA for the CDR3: TGTGCCAGTAGGGTCCGGGACGGACGCCTCTCTGGAAACACCATATATTTT. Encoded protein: CASRVRDGRLSGNTIYF.

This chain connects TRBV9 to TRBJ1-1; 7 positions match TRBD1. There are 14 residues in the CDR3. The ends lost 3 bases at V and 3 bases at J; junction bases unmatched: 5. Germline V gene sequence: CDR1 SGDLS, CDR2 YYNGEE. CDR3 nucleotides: TGTGCCAGCAGCGATGGGACAGCCCACACTGAAGCTTTCTTT. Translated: CASSDGTAHTEAFF.

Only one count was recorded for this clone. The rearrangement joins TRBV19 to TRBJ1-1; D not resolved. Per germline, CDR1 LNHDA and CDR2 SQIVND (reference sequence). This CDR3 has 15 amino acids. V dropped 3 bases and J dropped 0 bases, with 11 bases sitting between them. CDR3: CASSISWVMNTEAFF. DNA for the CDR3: TGTGCCAGTAGTATTTCATGGGTAATGAACACTGAAGCTTTCTTT.

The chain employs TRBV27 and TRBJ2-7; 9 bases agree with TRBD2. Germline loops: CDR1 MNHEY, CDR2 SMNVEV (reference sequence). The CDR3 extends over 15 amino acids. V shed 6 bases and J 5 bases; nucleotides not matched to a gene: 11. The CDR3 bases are TGTGCCAGCAGGGATAGGGCGGGAGGGGGCGACGAGCAGTACTTC. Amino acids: CASRDRAGGGDEQYF.

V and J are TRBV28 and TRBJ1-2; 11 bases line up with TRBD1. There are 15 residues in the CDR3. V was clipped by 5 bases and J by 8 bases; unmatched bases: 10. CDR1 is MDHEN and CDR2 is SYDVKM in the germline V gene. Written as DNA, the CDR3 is TGTGCCAGCAGTACCGGACAGGGGGCGAATCGAGGCTACACCTTC. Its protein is CASSTGQGANRGYTF.

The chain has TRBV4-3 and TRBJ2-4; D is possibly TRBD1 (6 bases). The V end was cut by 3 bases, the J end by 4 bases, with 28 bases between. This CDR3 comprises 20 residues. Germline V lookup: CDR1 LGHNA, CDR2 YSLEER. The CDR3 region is CASSQTTWGSRQVGKNIQYF. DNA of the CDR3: TGCGCCAGCAGCCAGACGACCTGGGGATCCCGACAGGTTGGAAAAAACATTCAGTACTTC.

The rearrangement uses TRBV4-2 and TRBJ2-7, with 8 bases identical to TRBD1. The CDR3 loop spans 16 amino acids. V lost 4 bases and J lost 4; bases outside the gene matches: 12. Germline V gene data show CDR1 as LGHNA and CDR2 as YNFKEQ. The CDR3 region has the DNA TGTGCCAGCAGCCCGAACGTAGACAGGGGCTTGTACGAGCAGTACTTC. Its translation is CASSPNVDRGLYEQYF.